This entry describes one TCR beta chain. No antigen is known for it. In TCRdb, the reads were re-called with MiXCR into one record per CDR3 protein. The profile shows roughly 190,000 distinct CDR3 sequences, 9.5% of them singletons. The record originates from a study of T cell repertoires in cytomegalovirus infection. Study as a whole: Public TCR beta signature analysis indicated the presence of both CMV infection and matching HLA type. Points from the study as a whole: There were carriers of CMV plus the relevant HLA, and cumulative public TCR beta family frequency identified them. CMV-specific HLA-C-restricted TCR beta clonotypes dominated the ex vivo response.

The CDR3 totals 13 residues. Between the trimmed V and J ends, which lost 3 bases and 5 bases, there was a span of 11 bases. The germline CDR1 and CDR2 sequences are ENHRY and SYGVKD. V and J are TRBV10-3 and TRBJ2-7; D remains ambiguous. Input material: PBMCs. This clonotype was obtained from a human donor in good health (CMV status not recorded). Some clones in this sample may be carry-over from other donors' samples. CDR3 DNA sequence: TGTGCCATCAGTGAAAGGTCGGATGACGAGCAGTACTTC. Translating gives CAISERSDDEQYF.